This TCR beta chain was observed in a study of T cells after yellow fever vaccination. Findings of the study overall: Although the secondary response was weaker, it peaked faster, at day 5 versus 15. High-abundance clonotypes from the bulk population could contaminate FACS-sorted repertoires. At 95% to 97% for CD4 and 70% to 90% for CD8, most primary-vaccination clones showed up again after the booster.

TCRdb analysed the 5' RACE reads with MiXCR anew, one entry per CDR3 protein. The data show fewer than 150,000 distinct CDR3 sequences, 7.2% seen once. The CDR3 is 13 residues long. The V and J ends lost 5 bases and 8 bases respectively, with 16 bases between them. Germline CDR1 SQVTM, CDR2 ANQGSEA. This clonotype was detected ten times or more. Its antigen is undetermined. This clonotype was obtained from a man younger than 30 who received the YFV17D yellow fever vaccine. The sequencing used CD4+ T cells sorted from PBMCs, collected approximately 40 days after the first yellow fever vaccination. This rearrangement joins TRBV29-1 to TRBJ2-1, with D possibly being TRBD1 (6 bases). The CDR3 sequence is CSVSGTQGYEQFF. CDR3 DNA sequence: TGCAGCGTTTCTGGTACGCAGGGGTATGAGCAGTTCTTC.